This T cell receptor (beta chain) was captured in a study of metastatic and nonmetastatic thyroid tumors. Thyroid surgery took place with no prior treatment in any patient. V lost 5 bases, J lost 5 bases, and 14 bases lay in between. CDR3 size: 13 residues. The germline CDR1 and CDR2 sequences are SGHKS and YYEKEE (reference sequence). There are many counts of this clone. TCRdb re-called clones from the PCR reads using MiXCR. The table shows tens of thousands of clones, with less than 20% occurring only once. The origin of this receptor is a female donor with papillary thyroid cancer or a benign thyroid nodule (not recorded which). Some clones in this sample may be carry-over from other donors' samples. The genes are TRBV5-5 and TRBJ2-7; D perhaps matches TRBD1 (5 bases). The source material was blood. CDR3 amino acids: CASRREPGNEQYF. CDR3 bases: TGTGCCAGCAGACGAGAACCAGGGAACGAGCAGTACTTC. Full variable domain (rest looked up from reference TRBV5-5 and TRBJ2-7): DAGVTQSPTHLIKTRGQQVTLRCSPISGHKSVSWYQQVLGQGPQFIFQYYEKEERGRGNFPDRFSARQFPNYSSELNVNALLLGDSALYLCASRREPGNEQYFGPGTRLTVT.